Below, one T cell receptor beta chain is given with its context. With 4 bases clipped from V and 1 base from J, the junction kept 4 bases outside the gene matches. The germline CDR1 and CDR2 sequences are SGHRS and YFSETQ. The length of the CDR3 is 15 residues. The data were taken from a study of PD-L1 blockade in urothelial cancer. Background on the study: Bladder-origin urothelial cancer in males covered about 85% of the 29 patients.

The time point was: peripheral blood 6 weeks after treatment start. Profiled with immunoSEQ multiplex PCR; TCRdb holds only in-frame clones, not every one. Among 25,000 to 35,000 clones listed, 75% to 85% were seen once. The sequence was collected from a man in his sixties or seventies with urothelial cancer. The chain uses TRBV5-1 and TRBJ2-2, with 7 bases that match TRBD1. The source was PBMCs, collected around atezolizumab (anti-PD-L1) treatment. The CDR3 coding sequence is TGCGCCAGCAGCCCGGGGACAGAGAACACCGGGGAGCTGTTTTTT. It is translated as CASSPGTENTGELFF.